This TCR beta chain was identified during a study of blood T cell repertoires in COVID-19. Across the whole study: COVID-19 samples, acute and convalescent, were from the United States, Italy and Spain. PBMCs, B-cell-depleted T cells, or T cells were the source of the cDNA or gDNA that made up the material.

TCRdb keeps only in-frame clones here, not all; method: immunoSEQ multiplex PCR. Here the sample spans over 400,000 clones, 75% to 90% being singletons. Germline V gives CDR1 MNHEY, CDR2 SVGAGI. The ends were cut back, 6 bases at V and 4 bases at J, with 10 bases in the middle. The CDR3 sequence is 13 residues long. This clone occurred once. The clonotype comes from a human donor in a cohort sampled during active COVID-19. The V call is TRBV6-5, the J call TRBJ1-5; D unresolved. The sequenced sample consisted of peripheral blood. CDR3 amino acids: CASSQQPNQPQHF. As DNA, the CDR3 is TGTGCCAGCAGCCAACAGCCAAATCAGCCCCAGCATTTT.